The 32 T cell receptor beta chains presented below share a single source sample, sequenced in a study of T cells after posttransplantation cyclophosphamide. The repertoire was sequenced with immunoSEQ multiplex PCR; TCRdb's copy has only in-frame clones and lacks some. The profile shows tens of thousands of clones, about 93% of them singletons. Sequencing was done on a sample of PBMCs. These receptors were collected from a woman aged 25 to 39 in good health and a related stem cell transplant donor.

CDR3 amino acids: CASSPRDRETDTQYF. Here the CDR3 DNA reads TGTGCCAGTAGCCCCCGGGACAGGGAAACAGATACGCAGTATTTT. The J gene is TRBJ2-3, the V gene TRBV19, with 9 bases lining up with TRBD1. CDR1 is LNHDA, CDR2 SQIVND, per germline (reference sequence). The CDR3 sequence is 15 residues long. V shed 6 bases and J 3 bases; nucleotides not matched to a gene: 7.

The rearrangement links TRBV19 to TRBJ1-3; D remains unclear. V shed 2 bases and J shed 2 bases, with 7 bases lying between them. Germline loops: CDR1 LNHDA, CDR2 SQIVND (reference sequence). The CDR3 is 14 amino acids. CDR3 DNA: TGTGCCAGTAGTATACGGGAGGCTGGAAACACCATATATTTT. Amino acid sequence: CASSIREAGNTIYF.

In this sample, this clone turned up once. V usage is TRBV6-6 and J usage is TRBJ1-1; TRBD1 agrees at 7 bases. This CDR3 is built from 15 residues. J was trimmed by 4 bases and V by 8 bases; bases with no gene match: 13. Germline assignment: CDR1 MNHNY and CDR2 SVGAGI (reference sequence). CDR3 coding DNA: TGTGCCAGCTTATCGAGGGGGCGGGGGGGCACTGAAGCTTTCTTT. Its translation: CASLSRGRGGTEAFF.

This chain uses TRBV2 with TRBJ1-6; 8 bases map to TRBD1. V was pared by 7 bases and J by 7 bases, with 6 bases of the junction left unmatched. The germline gives CDR1 SNHLY, CDR2 FYNNEI. The CDR3 contains 14 residues. CDR3 coding DNA: TGTGCCAGCACGCGGACAGGGAAGAATTCACCCCTCCACTTT. As protein: CASTRTGKNSPLHF.

This chain joins TRBV4-3 and TRBJ2-2; TRBD2 agrees at 7 bases. Germline CDR1 is LGHNA and CDR2 is YSLEER. The CDR3 length is 16 residues. Losses at the gene ends were 4 bases for V and 3 bases for J; bases not matched to a gene: 8. DNA of the CDR3: TGCGCCAGCAGCCCTCGAGCGGGACCCCACACCGGGGAGCTGTTTTTT. Amino acid sequence: CASSPRAGPHTGELFF.

The chain joins TRBV9 to TRBJ1-3; D ambiguous. The ends were cut back, 3 bases at V and 4 bases at J, with 20 bases in the middle. The CDR3 covers 17 residues. Germline V gene lookup returns CDR1 SGDLS and CDR2 YYNGEE. CDR3 bases: TGTGCCAGCAGCGCCCTAGACCGCGGCCCAGCGGGAAACACCATATATTTT. Translated, it gives CASSALDRGPAGNTIYF.

The chain uses TRBV18 and TRBJ2-1, with 7 bases fitting TRBD1. Germline V gene lookup returns CDR1 KGHSH and CDR2 LQKENI. The CDR3 is 17 amino acids. J lost 1 base, V lost 3 bases, and 9 bases had no gene match. This CDR3 reads CASSPIATGWSYNEQFF. In DNA form, the CDR3 reads TGTGCCAGCTCACCTATTGCGACAGGGTGGTCCTACAATGAGCAGTTCTTC.

CDR3 sequence: CASSLAKGQLYFGYTF. In DNA form, the CDR3 reads TGTGCCAGCAGCTTGGCTAAGGGACAGCTATATTTTGGCTACACCTTC. V gene TRBV5-5 combines with J gene TRBJ1-2, with 7 bases identical to TRBD1. Trimming at V came to 0 bases and at J to 7 bases, leaving 12 bases not matched to a gene. CDR3 length: 16 residues. Looked up from germline, CDR1 is SGHKS and CDR2 is YYEKEE (reference sequence).

The chain recombines TRBV4-1 with TRBJ2-7; a weak D match, TRBD1 (5 bases). CDR1 is MGHRA and CDR2 is YSYEKL in the germline V gene. The CDR3 has 16 residues. V was trimmed by 1 base and J by 3 bases, leaving 16 bases between them. The CDR3 spells CASSQAAITGGYEQYF. As DNA, the CDR3 is TGCGCCAGCAGCCAAGCCGCTATTACAGGCGGCTACGAGCAGTACTTC.

This clone has a handful of counts. The chain couples TRBV30 to TRBJ2-5; a weak D match, TRBD2 (7 bases). The CDR3 runs 15 residues. V lost 0 bases and J 2 bases, leaving 13 bases between the germline ends. Germline V gene sequence: CDR1 GTSNPN, CDR2 SVGIG (reference sequence). The CDR3 loop reads CAWSVGRGGQETQYF. In DNA form, the CDR3 reads TGTGCCTGGAGTGTCGGTAGGGGGGGTCAAGAGACCCAGTACTTC.

This chain joins TRBV7-7 and TRBJ2-2, with 8 positions matching TRBD1. V was clipped by 4 bases and J by 3 bases; unmatched bases: 4. Germline V gene lookup returns CDR1 SSHAT and CDR2 FNYEAQ (reference sequence). The length of the CDR3 is 15 residues. CDR3 sequence reads: CASSSRTGHTGELFF. CDR3 bases: TGTGCCAGCAGCTCTCGGACAGGGCACACCGGGGAGCTGTTTTTT.

A single count supports this clone. The V gene is TRBV19, the J gene TRBJ1-2, with 7 bases aligning to TRBD1. Germline V CDR1 and CDR2: LNHDA, SQIVND (reference sequence). This CDR3 is 14 amino acids long. The V gene end was trimmed by 5 bases and the J gene end by 4 bases; junction bases not matched to a gene: 7. The CDR3 sequence is CASSAQGSGYGYTF. DNA for the CDR3: TGTGCCAGTAGTGCACAGGGGTCGGGCTATGGCTACACCTTC.

J is TRBJ1-1 and V is TRBV19; D may be TRBD1 (6 bases). V lost 5 bases to trimming and J lost 0 bases, with 10 bases between them. CDR1 and CDR2 from the germline V gene are LNHDA and SQIVND (reference sequence). This CDR3 has 14 residues. The CDR3 nucleotides read TGTGCCAGTAGTCCAACAGGGCTGAACACTGAAGCTTTCTTT. This encodes CASSPTGLNTEAFF.

The V and J genes are TRBV4-3 and TRBJ2-5; D possibly matches TRBD1 or TRBD2 (5 bases each). The length of the CDR3 is 13 residues. Germline loops: CDR1 LGHNA, CDR2 YSLEER. Trimming removed 3 bases at V and 5 bases at J, with 10 bases between. The CDR3 DNA reads TGCGCCAGCAGCCAGGGACCACGGGAGACCCAGTACTTC. Translating it yields CASSQGPRETQYF.

This clone has more than one count but fewer than ten. This rearrangement joins TRBV9 to TRBJ2-2; the D is unclear. Trimming stripped 0 bases from V and 2 bases from J, with 14 bases between. The CDR3 is 17 residues long. CDR1 SGDLS and CDR2 YYNGEE come from the germline V gene. CDR3 protein: CASSVVLGNPNTGELFF. DNA for the CDR3: TGTGCCAGCAGCGTAGTCTTAGGGAATCCTAACACCGGGGAGCTGTTTTTT.

The rearrangement uses TRBV28 and TRBJ2-5; possible D gene TRBD1, 6 bases. The germline gives CDR1 MDHEN, CDR2 SYDVKM. This CDR3 contains 13 residues. Trimming shortened V by 5 bases and J by 2 bases, and 9 bases separated the two germline ends. CDR3 in amino acids: CASSTGQQETQYF. CDR3 in DNA: TGTGCCAGCAGTACGGGACAACAAGAGACCCAGTACTTC.

This chain connects TRBV5-1 to TRBJ2-1, with D possibly TRBD1 on 5 matching bases. The CDR3 is 11 amino acids. Germline V gene data show CDR1 as SGHRS and CDR2 as YFSETQ. V was cut by 3 bases and J by 7 bases, with 5 bases left in between. DNA of the CDR3: TGCGCCAGCAGCTCAGGGAATGAGCAGTTCTTC. This encodes CASSSGNEQFF.

In this sample, this clone turned up once. The rearrangement joins TRBV6-5 to TRBJ2-5; the match to TRBD2 covers 7 bases. This CDR3 comprises 11 residues. The J segment lost 9 bases and the V segment lost 2 bases, leaving 0 bases of the junction unmatched. The germline gives CDR1 MNHEY, CDR2 SVGAGI. For the CDR3, the DNA is TGTGCCAGCAGTTACGGGGGGGCCCAGTACTTC. This gives the protein CASSYGGAQYF.

This sequence joins TRBV30 and TRBJ1-6; unclear D gene. The CDR3 extends over 14 amino acids. Germline lookup yields CDR1 GTSNPN and CDR2 SVGIG (reference sequence). Trimming removed 0 bases from V and 6 bases from J, with 9 bases in between. This chain's CDR3 is CAWSVWQVNSPLHF. CDR3 coding DNA: TGTGCCTGGAGTGTGTGGCAAGTTAATTCACCCCTCCACTTT.

This sequence joins TRBV7-2 and TRBJ2-5; TRBD1 aligns across 7 bases. The CDR3 extends over 15 amino acids. From germline, CDR1 is SGHTA and CDR2 FQGNSA. Trimming removed 1 base from V and 2 bases from J; junction bases left unmatched: 4. CDR3 nucleotides: TGTGCCAGCAGCTTAGGGCCGGACAGGCAAGAGACCCAGTACTTC. Translation gives CASSLGPDRQETQYF.

The genes are TRBV4-3 and TRBJ1-3, with 12 positions matching TRBD1. V shed 4 bases, J shed 2 bases, and the junction held 18 bases outside the gene matches. The CDR3 is 21 residues long. Looked up from germline, CDR1 is LGHNA and CDR2 is YSLEER. The CDR3 region has the DNA TGCGCCAGCAGCCCCCGACCGGGACAGGGGGCATTATTGAGAGCTGGAAACACCATATATTTT. Amino acid sequence: CASSPRPGQGALLRAGNTIYF.

The chain links TRBV11-3 to TRBJ2-7, with 9 nucleotides matching TRBD1. After removal of 0 bases from V and 4 bases from J, the junction contained 16 bases not matched to a gene. The CDR3 has 19 amino acids. Germline V gives CDR1 SGHNT, CDR2 YENEEA. In nucleotides, the CDR3 is TGTGCCAGCAGCTTAGAGGGACAGGGTTCTACTATAATAGGGTACGAGCAGTACTTC. Residues: CASSLEGQGSTIIGYEQYF.

V is TRBV27 and J is TRBJ2-7, with 8 bases fitting TRBD1. V lost 6 bases, J lost 0 bases, and 7 bases stayed unmatched. The CDR3 has 15 amino acids. The germline V gene encodes CDR1 MNHEY and CDR2 SMNVEV (reference sequence). The CDR3 DNA reads as TGTGCCAGCAGCCTTACAGGGGGGAGCTCCTACGAGCAGTACTTC. Residues: CASSLTGGSSYEQYF.

The chain couples TRBV2 to TRBJ1-1; D call uncertain. Germline V gives CDR1 SNHLY, CDR2 FYNNEI. The CDR3 runs 12 residues. Trimming left V 8 bases short and J 5 bases short, with 12 bases between. Here the CDR3 DNA reads TGTGCCAGCCGATATTTGGAGACTGAAGCTTTCTTT. Protein sequence: CASRYLETEAFF.

V and J are TRBV7-5 and TRBJ1-2. TRBV7-5 is recorded as a pseudogene. The length of the CDR3 is 17 residues. For the CDR3, the DNA is TGTGCCACAAGGGGGGGAATACAGGACAGAACTAACTATGGCTACACCTTC. Protein: CATRGGIQDRTNYGYTF.

The chain is built from TRBV7-2 and TRBJ2-1; 7 bases agree with TRBD2. CDR3 length: 16 amino acids. In germline, CDR1 is SGHTA, CDR2 FQGNSA. The V segment lost 1 base and the J segment 8 bases; nucleotides outside the gene matches: 11. The chain's CDR3 is CASSLVVSRGEDEQFF. The CDR3 DNA follows: TGTGCCAGCAGCTTAGTGGTTTCACGGGGGGAAGATGAGCAGTTCTTC.

Turning to this clone: Its ends do not fully match the called genes, so a read error is possible. The J gene is TRBJ1-6, the V gene TRBV27; D gene ambiguous. Germline CDR1 reads MNHEY; CDR2 reads SMNVEV (reference sequence). This CDR3 region has 13 residues. CDR3 coding DNA: TGTGCCAGCAGTTTTTCCTCCAGTTCACCCCCCCACTTT. Translated, it gives CASSFSSSSPPHF.

This rearrangement joins TRBV7-2 to TRBJ1-3, with D possibly being TRBD1 (6 bases). Germline lookup yields CDR1 SGHTA and CDR2 FQGNSA. This CDR3 contains 16 residues. V dropped 4 bases and J dropped 0 bases, with 13 bases sitting between them. CDR3: CASSYRQANSGNTIYF. The CDR3 coding sequence is TGTGCCAGCAGCTACCGACAGGCCAACTCTGGAAACACCATATATTTT.

The gene calls are TRBV6-1 and TRBJ2-7; D not resolved. Germline-derived CDR1 and CDR2 are MNHNS and SASEGT. Trimming stripped 6 bases from V and 2 bases from J, with 14 bases between. The CDR3 has 14 amino acids. The CDR3 DNA sequence: TGTGCCAGCAGCGCTCGGACGATTGCCTACGAGCAGTACTTC. Translation: CASSARTIAYEQYF.

This chain links TRBV6-1 with TRBJ2-7, with 7 nucleotides matching TRBD2. Germline trimming cut 6 bases from V and 0 bases from J; bases unmatched to any gene: 5. From germline, CDR1 is MNHNS and CDR2 SASEGT. The CDR3 is made up of 14 amino acids. In DNA, the CDR3 is TGTGCCAGCAGGACAGCGGGGAGCTCCTACGAGCAGTACTTC. This encodes CASRTAGSSYEQYF.

The chain has TRBV7-2 and TRBJ1-2; 9 bases map to TRBD1. The CDR3 consists of 13 residues. Trimming at V came to 4 bases and at J to 4 bases, leaving 1 base not matched to a gene. Germline V gene sequence: CDR1 SGHTA, CDR2 FQGNSA. The CDR3, as DNA: TGTGCCAGCAGCTCGGGACAGGGCTATGGCTACACCTTC. Encoded protein: CASSSGQGYGYTF.

The chain combines TRBV6-6 with TRBJ1-1, with 9 bases aligning to TRBD1. This CDR3 has 15 residues. Losses at the gene ends were 6 bases for V and 7 bases for J; bases not matched to a gene: 12. Germline V lookup: CDR1 MNHNY, CDR2 SVGAGI (reference sequence). The CDR3 here is CASRGPGTGFSEAFF. In DNA, the CDR3 is TGTGCCAGCAGAGGTCCCGGGACAGGGTTTAGTGAAGCTTTCTTT.